The source of this T cell receptor beta chain is a study of T cells in Graves' hyperthyroidism and ophthalmopathy. This clonotype was counted many times. Its target is unknown. General study results and limits: Most thyroid clonotypes with frequency above 0.001 were detected in blood.

Lactation, pregnancy, other autoimmune disease or uncontrolled infection led to exclusion of patients. The source material, RNA transcripts, was used to amplify TCR beta CDR3 regions. In the first-round RT-PCR of the TCR CDR3, the HTBI primer set was used. TCRdb re-derived calls from the multiplex PCR reads in MiXCR, one entry per CDR3 protein. The top ten clones hold 9.2% of a sample with hundreds of thousands of distinct CDR3 sequences, less than 15% of them seen once. Trimming left V 1 base short and J 6 bases short, with 8 bases between. Germline lookup yields CDR1 SEHNR and CDR2 FQNEAQ (reference sequence). The CDR3 extends over 13 amino acids.

Sequencing input: blood. The J gene is TRBJ2-3, the V gene TRBV7-9; D is unclear. The TCR originated in a woman aged 18-35 years with Graves' hyperthyroidism. CDR3 residues: CASSLGIADTQYF. For the CDR3, the DNA is TGTGCCAGCAGCTTAGGGATCGCTGATACGCAGTATTTT. Together with reference TRBV7-9 and TRBJ2-3, the CDR3 gives the full variable domain: DTGVSQNPRHKITKRGQNVTFRCDPISEHNRLYWYRQTLGQGPEFLTYFQNEAQLEKSRLLSDRFSAERPKGSFSTLEIQRTEQGDSAMYLCASSLGIADTQYFGPGTRLTVL.